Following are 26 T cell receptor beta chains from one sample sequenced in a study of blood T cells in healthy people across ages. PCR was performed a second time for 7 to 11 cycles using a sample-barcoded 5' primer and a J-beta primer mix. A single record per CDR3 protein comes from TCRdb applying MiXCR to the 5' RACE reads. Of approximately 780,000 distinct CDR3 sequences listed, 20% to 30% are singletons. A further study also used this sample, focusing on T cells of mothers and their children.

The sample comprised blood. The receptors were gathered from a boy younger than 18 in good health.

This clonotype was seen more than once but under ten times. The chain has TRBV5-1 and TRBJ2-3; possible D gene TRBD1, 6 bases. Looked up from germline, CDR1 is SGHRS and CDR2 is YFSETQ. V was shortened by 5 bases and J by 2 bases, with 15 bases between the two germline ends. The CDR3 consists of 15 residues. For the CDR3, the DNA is TGCGCCAGCAGTGTGGACGGACAGACCACAGATACGCAGTATTTT. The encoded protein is CASSVDGQTTDTQYF.

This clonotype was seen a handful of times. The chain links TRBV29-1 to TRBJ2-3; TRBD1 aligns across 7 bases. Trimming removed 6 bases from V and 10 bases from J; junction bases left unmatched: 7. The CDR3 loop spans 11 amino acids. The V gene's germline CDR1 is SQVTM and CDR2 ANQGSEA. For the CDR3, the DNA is TGCAGCGTCCGGGCAGGGGGAGCGCAGTATTTT. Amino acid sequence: CSVRAGGAQYF.

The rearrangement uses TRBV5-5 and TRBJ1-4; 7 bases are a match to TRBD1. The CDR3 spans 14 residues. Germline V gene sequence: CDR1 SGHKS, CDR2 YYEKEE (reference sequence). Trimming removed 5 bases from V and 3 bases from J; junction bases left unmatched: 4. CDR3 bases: TGTGCCAGCAGGAAGGGGGCCTCTAATGAAAAACTGTTTTTT. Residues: CASRKGASNEKLFF.

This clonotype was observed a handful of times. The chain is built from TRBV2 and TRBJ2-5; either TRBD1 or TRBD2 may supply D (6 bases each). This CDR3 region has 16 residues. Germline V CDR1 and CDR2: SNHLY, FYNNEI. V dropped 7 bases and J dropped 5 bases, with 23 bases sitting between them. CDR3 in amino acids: CASNRGSAWGAETQYF. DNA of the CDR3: TGTGCCAGCAATAGGGGCTCAGCATGGGGGGCCGAGACCCAGTACTTC.

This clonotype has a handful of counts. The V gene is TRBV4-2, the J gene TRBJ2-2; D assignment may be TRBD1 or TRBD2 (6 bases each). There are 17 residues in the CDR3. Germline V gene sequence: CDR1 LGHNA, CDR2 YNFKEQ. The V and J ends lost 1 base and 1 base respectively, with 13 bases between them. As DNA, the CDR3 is TGTGCCAGCAGCCAAGCCGAGGGGGGTCGGAACACCGGGGAGCTGTTTTTT. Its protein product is CASSQAEGGRNTGELFF.

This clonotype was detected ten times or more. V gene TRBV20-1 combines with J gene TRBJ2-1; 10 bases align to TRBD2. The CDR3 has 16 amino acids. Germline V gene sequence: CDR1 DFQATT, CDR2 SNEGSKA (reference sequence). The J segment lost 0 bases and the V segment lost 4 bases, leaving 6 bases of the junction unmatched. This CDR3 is CSAIERGGRSYNEQFF. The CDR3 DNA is TGCAGTGCTATTGAGCGGGGGGGACGCTCCTACAATGAGCAGTTCTTC.

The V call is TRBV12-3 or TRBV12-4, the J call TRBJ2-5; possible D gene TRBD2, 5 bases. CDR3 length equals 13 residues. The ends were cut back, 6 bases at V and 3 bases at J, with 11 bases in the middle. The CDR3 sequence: CASSPSGKETQYF. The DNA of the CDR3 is TGTGCCAGCAGCCCGTCGGGGAAAGAGACCCAGTACTTC.

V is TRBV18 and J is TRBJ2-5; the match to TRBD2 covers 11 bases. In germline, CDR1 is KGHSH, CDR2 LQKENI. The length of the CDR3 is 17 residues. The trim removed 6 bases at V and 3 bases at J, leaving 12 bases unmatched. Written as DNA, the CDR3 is TGTGCCAGCTCTCCCCGCGTAGCGGGGGGGCCAGAAGAGACCCAGTACTTC. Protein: CASSPRVAGGPEETQYF.

In DNA, the CDR3 is TGTGCCAGCCGAACGGCTAGCGGGGAACTATTAGCCAAAAACATTCAGTACTTC. Protein sequence: CASRTASGELLAKNIQYF. This chain connects TRBV6-1 to TRBJ2-4; 9 bases are shared with TRBD2. V lost 8 bases and J lost 0; bases outside the gene matches: 14. The CDR3 spans 18 residues. Germline V gene data show CDR1 as MNHNS and CDR2 as SASEGT.

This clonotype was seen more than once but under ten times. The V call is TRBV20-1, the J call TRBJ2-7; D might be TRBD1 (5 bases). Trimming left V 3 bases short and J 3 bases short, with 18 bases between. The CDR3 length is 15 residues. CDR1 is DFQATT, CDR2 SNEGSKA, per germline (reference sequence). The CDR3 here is CSASNPGQGDYEQYF. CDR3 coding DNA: TGCAGTGCTAGCAATCCAGGTCAAGGGGACTACGAGCAGTACTTC.

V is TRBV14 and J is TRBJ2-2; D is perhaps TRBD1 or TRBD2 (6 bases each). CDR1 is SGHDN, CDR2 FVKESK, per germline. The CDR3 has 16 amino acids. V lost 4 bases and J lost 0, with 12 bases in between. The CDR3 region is CASSRTEGANTGELFF. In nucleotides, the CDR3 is TGTGCCAGCAGCCGGACGGAGGGGGCGAACACCGGGGAGCTGTTTTTT.

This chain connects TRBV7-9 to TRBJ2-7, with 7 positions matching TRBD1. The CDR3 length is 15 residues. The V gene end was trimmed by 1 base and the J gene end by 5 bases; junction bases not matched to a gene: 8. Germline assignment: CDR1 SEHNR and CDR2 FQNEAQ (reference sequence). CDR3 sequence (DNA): TGTGCCAGCAGCTTAGAGGGCAGGGGGAATGACGAGCAGTACTTC. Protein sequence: CASSLEGRGNDEQYF.

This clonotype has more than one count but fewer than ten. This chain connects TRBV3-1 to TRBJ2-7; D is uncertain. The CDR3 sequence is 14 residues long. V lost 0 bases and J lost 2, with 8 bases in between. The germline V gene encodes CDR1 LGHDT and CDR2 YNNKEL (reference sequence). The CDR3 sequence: CASSQEAVTYEQYF. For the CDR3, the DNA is TGTGCCAGCAGCCAAGAGGCAGTAACCTACGAGCAGTACTTC.

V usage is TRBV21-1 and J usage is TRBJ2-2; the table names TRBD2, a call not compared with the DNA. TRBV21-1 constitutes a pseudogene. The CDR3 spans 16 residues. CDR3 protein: CARAMSLAGWTGELFF. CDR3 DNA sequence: TGTGCCAGAGCAATGTCCCTAGCGGGGTGGACCGGGGAGCTGTTTTTT.

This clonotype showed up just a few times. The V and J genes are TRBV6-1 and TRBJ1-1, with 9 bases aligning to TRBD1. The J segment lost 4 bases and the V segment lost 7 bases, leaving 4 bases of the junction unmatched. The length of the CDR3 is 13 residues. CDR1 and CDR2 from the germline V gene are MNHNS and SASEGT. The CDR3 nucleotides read TGTGCCAGCAACCAACAGGGGGCCACTGAAGCTTTCTTT. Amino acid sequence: CASNQQGATEAFF.

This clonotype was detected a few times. CDR3: CASSPAGSTDTQYF. CDR3 bases: TGTGCCAGCAGCCCGGCAGGGAGCACAGATACGCAGTATTTT. The gene calls are TRBV12-3 or TRBV12-4 and TRBJ2-3; weak D call: TRBD1 (5 bases). This CDR3 spans 14 amino acids. Trimming pared 6 bases from V and 0 bases from J, leaving 10 bases between.

The CDR3 loop reads CASSSPRGEETQYF. The CDR3 nucleotides read TGTGCCAGCAGTTCCCCCAGGGGGGAAGAGACCCAGTACTTC. This chain uses TRBV12-3 or TRBV12-4 with TRBJ2-5, with a possible D match to TRBD1 (7 bases). V was shortened by 4 bases and J by 3 bases, with 12 bases between the two germline ends. This CDR3 comprises 14 residues.

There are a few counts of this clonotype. CDR3 DNA sequence: TGTGCCAGCAGCTTAGTCGTTGGCCTCGGGGGTCTCTACGAGCAGTACTTC. Protein product: CASSLVVGLGGLYEQYF. This chain links TRBV11-2 with TRBJ2-7, with a weak D call TRBD2 (6 bases). The CDR3 sequence is 17 residues long. Germline V gene sequence: CDR1 SGHAT, CDR2 FQNNGV. Trimming took off 1 base at V and 3 bases at J, with 19 bases between the two ends. The full variable domain, with the rest looked up from reference TRBV11-2 and TRBJ2-7, is EAGVAQSPRYKIIEKRQSVAFWCNPISGHATLYWYQQILGQGPKLLIQFQNNGVVDDSQLPKDRFSAERLKGVDSTLKIQPAKLEDSAVYLCASSLVVGLGGLYEQYFGPGTRLTVT.

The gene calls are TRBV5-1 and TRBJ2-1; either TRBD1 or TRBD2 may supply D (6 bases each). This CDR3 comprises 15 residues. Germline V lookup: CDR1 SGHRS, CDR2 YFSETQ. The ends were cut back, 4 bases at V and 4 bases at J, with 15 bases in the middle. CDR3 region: CASSPGDSTYNEQFF. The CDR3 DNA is TGCGCCAGCAGCCCAGGGGACTCCACTTACAATGAGCAGTTCTTC. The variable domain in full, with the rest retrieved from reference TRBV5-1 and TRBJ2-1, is KAGVTQTPRYLIKTRGQQVTLSCSPISGHRSVSWYQQTPGQGLQFLFEYFSETQRNKGNFPGRFSGRQFSNSRSEMNVSTLELGDSALYLCASSPGDSTYNEQFFGPGTRLTVL.

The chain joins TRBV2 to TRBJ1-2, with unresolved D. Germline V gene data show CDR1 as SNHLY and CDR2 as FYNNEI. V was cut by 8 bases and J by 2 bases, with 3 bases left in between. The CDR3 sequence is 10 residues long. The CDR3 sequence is CASPNYGYTF. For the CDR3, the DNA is TGTGCCAGCCCGAACTATGGCTACACCTTC.

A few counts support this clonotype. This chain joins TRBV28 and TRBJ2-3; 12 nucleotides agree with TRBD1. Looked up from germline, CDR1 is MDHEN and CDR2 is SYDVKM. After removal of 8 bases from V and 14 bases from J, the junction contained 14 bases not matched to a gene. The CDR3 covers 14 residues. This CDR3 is CASLPGQGAPVSYF. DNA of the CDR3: TGTGCCAGCCTCCCGGGACAGGGGGCCCCGGTGTCGTATTTT.

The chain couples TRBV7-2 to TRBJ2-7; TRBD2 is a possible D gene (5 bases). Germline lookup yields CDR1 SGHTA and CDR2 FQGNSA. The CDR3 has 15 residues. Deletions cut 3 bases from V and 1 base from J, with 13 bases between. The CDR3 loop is CASSFRSGASYEQYF. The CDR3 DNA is TGTGCCAGCAGCTTCCGAAGCGGAGCATCCTACGAGCAGTACTTC.

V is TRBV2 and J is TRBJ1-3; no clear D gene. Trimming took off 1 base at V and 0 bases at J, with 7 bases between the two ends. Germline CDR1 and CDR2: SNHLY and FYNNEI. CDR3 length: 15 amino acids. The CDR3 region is CASSEEGGSGNTIYF. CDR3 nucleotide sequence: TGTGCCAGCAGTGAAGAGGGTGGCTCTGGAAACACCATATATTTT.

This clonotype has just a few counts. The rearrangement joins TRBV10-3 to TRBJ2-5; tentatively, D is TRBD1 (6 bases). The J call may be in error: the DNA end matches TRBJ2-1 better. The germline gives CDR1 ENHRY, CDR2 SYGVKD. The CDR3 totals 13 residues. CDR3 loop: CAISEIGGNEQFF. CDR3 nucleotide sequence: TGTGCCATCAGTGAGATAGGGGGCAATGAGCAGTTCTTC.

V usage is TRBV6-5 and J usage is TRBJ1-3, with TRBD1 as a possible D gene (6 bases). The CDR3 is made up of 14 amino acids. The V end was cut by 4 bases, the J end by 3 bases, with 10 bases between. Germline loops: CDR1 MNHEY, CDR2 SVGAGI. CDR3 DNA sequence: TGTGCCAGCAGTTCTCGGACAGATGGAAACACCATATATTTT. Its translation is CASSSRTDGNTIYF.

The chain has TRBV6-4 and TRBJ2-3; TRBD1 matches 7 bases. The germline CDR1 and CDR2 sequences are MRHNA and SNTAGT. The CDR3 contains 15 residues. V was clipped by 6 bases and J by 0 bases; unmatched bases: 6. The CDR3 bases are TGTGCCAGCAGAGAACAGGGGATGAGCACAGATACGCAGTATTTT. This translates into CASREQGMSTDTQYF.